These 14 T cell receptor beta chains came from one sample sequenced in a study of T-cell memory formation after mild COVID-19. TCRdb reanalysed the 5' RACE reads using MiXCR and keeps one entry per CDR3 protein. The data contain some 260,000 distinct CDR3 sequences, less than 20% of them singletons. The sequenced material came from PBMCs or a T cell subset sorted from them (not recorded which). These receptor sequences come from a man between 18 and 29 years old who had mild COVID-19 (a few samples of this study predate the infection). Cell type and time point are not known.

V is TRBV5-1 and J is TRBJ2-1; D might be TRBD2 (5 bases). Germline V lookup: CDR1 SGHRS, CDR2 YFSETQ. The V end was cut by 0 bases, the J end by 6 bases, with 19 bases between. This CDR3 spans 17 amino acids. The CDR3 spells CASSLVPASSHLNEQFF. CDR3 DNA sequence: TGCGCCAGCAGCTTGGTTCCGGCTAGCTCTCATCTCAATGAGCAGTTCTTC.

The gene calls are TRBV20-1 and TRBJ1-1; the D is unclear. The CDR3 spans 14 residues. The germline CDR1 and CDR2 sequences are DFQATT and SNEGSKA (reference sequence). V lost 7 bases, J lost 0 bases, and 15 bases lay in between. The CDR3 nucleotides read TGCAGTGGACGAAGATGGGAGTTGAACACTGAAGCTTTCTTT. It codes for CSGRRWELNTEAFF.

This clonotype was counted a few times. The chain carries TRBV7-6 and TRBJ2-3; a possible D gene is TRBD2 (5 bases). The V gene's germline CDR1 is SGHVS and CDR2 FNYEAQ. V gave up 7 bases and J gave up 8 bases, with 16 bases separating them. The CDR3 loop spans 13 amino acids. The DNA of the CDR3 is TGTGCCAGCAACCAAAATGTCGGAGGTACGCAGTATTTT. Residues: CASNQNVGGTQYF.

This chain uses TRBV2 with TRBJ2-7, with D maybe TRBD1 (6 bases). Trimming took 6 bases from V and 6 from J, leaving 18 bases between them. Germline V gene lookup returns CDR1 SNHLY and CDR2 FYNNEI. This CDR3 contains 14 residues. The CDR3 DNA follows: TGTGCCAGCAGACCAGCAGGGGCAGGTTCCGAGCAGTACTTC. Translated, it gives CASRPAGAGSEQYF.

The rearrangement links TRBV5-1 to TRBJ1-2; D is possibly TRBD1 (5 bases). The CDR3 is 13 amino acids. V lost 4 bases to trimming and J lost 0 bases, with 7 bases between them. The germline V gene encodes CDR1 SGHRS and CDR2 YFSETQ. The CDR3 sequence: CASSGTANYGYTF. The DNA of the CDR3 is TGCGCCAGCAGCGGGACGGCTAACTATGGCTACACCTTC.

This clonotype was detected a few times. The CDR3 region is CASSTPPGQKNIQYF. For the CDR3, the DNA is TGCGCCAGCAGCACGCCCCCGGGACAGAAAAACATTCAGTACTTC. This sequence joins TRBV4-1 and TRBJ2-4, with 7 bases identical to TRBD1. Germline CDR1 and CDR2: MGHRA and YSYEKL. V gave up 5 bases and J gave up 4 bases; unmatched junction bases: 8. The CDR3 covers 15 residues.

The V call is TRBV20-1, the J call TRBJ2-1, with no clear D. The CDR3 runs 13 residues. Germline V gene data show CDR1 as DFQATT and CDR2 as SNEGSKA (reference sequence). Deletions cut 1 base from V and 4 bases from J, with 8 bases between. In DNA, the CDR3 is TGCAGTGCTAGAGGTCCTACGTACAATGAGCAGTTCTTC. Encoded protein: CSARGPTYNEQFF.

In its sample, this clonotype was seen many times. The chain links TRBV28 to TRBJ2-5, with TRBD1 matching over 7 bases. The CDR3 has 14 residues. J was trimmed by 5 bases and V by 5 bases; bases with no gene match: 8. Germline CDR1 reads MDHEN; CDR2 reads SYDVKM. Here the CDR3 reads CASSRTGVVETQYF. The CDR3 DNA reads as TGTGCCAGCAGTCGAACAGGGGTAGTGGAGACCCAGTACTTC. Complete variable domain (other parts from reference TRBV28 and TRBJ2-5): DVKVTQSSRYLVKRTGEKVFLECVQDMDHENMFWYRQDPGLGLRLIYFSYDVKMKEKGDIPEGYSVSREKKERFSLILESASTNQTSMYLCASSRTGVVETQYFGPGTRLLVL.

In this sample, this clonotype turned up a few times. The CDR3: CASSLRQLGSSEQYF. CDR3 DNA: TGTGCCAGCAGCTTAAGACAGCTGGGATCCAGCGAGCAGTACTTC. The chain links TRBV11-2 to TRBJ2-7; a possible D gene is TRBD1 (5 bases). Per the germline V gene, CDR1 is SGHAT and CDR2 is FQNNGV. V shed 2 bases and J shed 6 bases, with 17 bases lying between them. This CDR3 has 15 amino acids.

A few counts support this clonotype. The CDR3 DNA follows: TGTGCCAGCAGCCACGGGAACTCCACCTACGAGCAGTACTTC. Encoded protein: CASSHGNSTYEQYF. This rearrangement joins TRBV6-4 to TRBJ2-7, with D perhaps matching TRBD2 (5 bases). The CDR3 is 14 amino acids. V was trimmed by 6 bases and J by 2 bases, leaving 14 bases between them. CDR1 MRHNA and CDR2 SNTAGT come from the germline V gene.

V is TRBV14 and J is TRBJ2-5, with 7 bases identical to TRBD2. Trimming took 4 bases from V and 4 from J; bases not matched to a gene: 12. Per germline, CDR1 SGHDN and CDR2 FVKESK. This CDR3 comprises 16 residues. CDR3 nucleotide sequence: TGTGCCAGCAGCCCCTTACGAGCGGGACCCCTAGAGACCCAGTACTTC. It specifies CASSPLRAGPLETQYF.

This clonotype appeared a few times. This chain links TRBV20-1 with TRBJ2-5; 15 bases match TRBD2. Germline CDR1 and CDR2: DFQATT and SNEGSKA (reference sequence). The ends lost 8 bases at V and 4 bases at J; junction bases unmatched: 5. CDR3 length equals 14 residues. CDR3 nucleotide sequence: TGCAGTACCCGGACTAGCGGGGGGGGAGAGACCCAGTACTTC. Its translation: CSTRTSGGGETQYF.

The sample holds a few counts of this clonotype. The V call is TRBV5-1, the J call TRBJ2-7; 8 bases agree with TRBD2. CDR1 is SGHRS, CDR2 YFSETQ, per germline. V shed 3 bases, J shed 2 bases, and the junction held 10 bases outside the gene matches. The CDR3 sequence is 16 residues long. In DNA, the CDR3 is TGCGCCAGCAGCTGGTCAACTAGCGGACAGCCCTACGAGCAGTACTTC. This codes for CASSWSTSGQPYEQYF.

There are a few counts of this clonotype. J is TRBJ1-5 and V is TRBV12-3 or TRBV12-4; 8 bases agree with TRBD1. The CDR3 spans 13 residues. V trimming: 6 bases; J trimming: 6 bases; junction bases outside the gene matches: 4. CDR3 in amino acids: CASRRQGPQPQHF. CDR3 DNA: TGTGCCAGCAGGCGACAGGGGCCTCAGCCCCAGCATTTT.